This T cell receptor beta chain is from a study of blood T cell repertoires in COVID-19. Methods used by the authors: Amplification of reference gene primers was used by the study to estimate nucleated cell counts. Using immunoSEQ multiplex PCR, the repertoire was profiled, and TCRdb retains in-frame clones only, with some absent. For V, J and clone size, that table is used; D and trimming come from the DNA. The table shows roughly 300,000 clones, with around 83% occurring only once. Germline values: CDR1 WSHSY, CDR2 SAAADI. Trimming pared 5 bases from V and 10 bases from J, leaving 14 bases between. The CDR3 has 12 residues.

The sequenced sample was peripheral blood. The V and J genes are TRBV10-2 and TRBJ1-1; D might be TRBD1 (6 bases). This TCR derives from a woman in her 50s with acute or convalescent COVID-19. In DNA, the CDR3 is TGCGCCAGCAGTCCAGGGCTCAGGGGAGCTTTCTTT. This sequence encodes CASSPGLRGAFF.